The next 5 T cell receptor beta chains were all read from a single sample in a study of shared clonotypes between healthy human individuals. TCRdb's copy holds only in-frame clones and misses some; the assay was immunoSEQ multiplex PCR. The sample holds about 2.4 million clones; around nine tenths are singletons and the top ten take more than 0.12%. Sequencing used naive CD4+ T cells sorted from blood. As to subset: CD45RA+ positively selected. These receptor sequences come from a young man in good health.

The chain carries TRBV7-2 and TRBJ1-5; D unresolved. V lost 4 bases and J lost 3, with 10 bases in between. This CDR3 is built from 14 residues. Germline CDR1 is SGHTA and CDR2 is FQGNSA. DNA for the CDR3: TGTGCCAGCAGCTCAACGGGGTTCAATCAGCCCCAGCATTTT. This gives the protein CASSSTGFNQPQHF.

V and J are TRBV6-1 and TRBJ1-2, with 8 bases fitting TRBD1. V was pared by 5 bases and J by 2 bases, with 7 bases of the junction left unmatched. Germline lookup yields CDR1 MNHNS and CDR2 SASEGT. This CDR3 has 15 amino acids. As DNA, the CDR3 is TGTGCCAGCAGTCCCCGACAGGGGCTCAACTATGGCTACACCTTC. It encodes CASSPRQGLNYGYTF.

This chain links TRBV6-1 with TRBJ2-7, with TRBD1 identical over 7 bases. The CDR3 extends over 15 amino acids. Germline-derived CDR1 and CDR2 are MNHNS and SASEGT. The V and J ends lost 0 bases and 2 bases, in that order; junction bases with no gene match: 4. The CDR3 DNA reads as TGTGCCAGCAGTGAAGCAAGGGGACAGACCTACGAGCAGTACTTC. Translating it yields CASSEARGQTYEQYF.

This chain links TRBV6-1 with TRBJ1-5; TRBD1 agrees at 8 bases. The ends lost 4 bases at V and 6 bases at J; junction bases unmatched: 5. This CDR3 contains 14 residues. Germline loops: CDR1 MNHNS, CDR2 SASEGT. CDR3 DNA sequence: TGTGCCAGCAGTGGGACAGGGAGCGGTCAGCCCCAGCATTTT. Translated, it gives CASSGTGSGQPQHF.

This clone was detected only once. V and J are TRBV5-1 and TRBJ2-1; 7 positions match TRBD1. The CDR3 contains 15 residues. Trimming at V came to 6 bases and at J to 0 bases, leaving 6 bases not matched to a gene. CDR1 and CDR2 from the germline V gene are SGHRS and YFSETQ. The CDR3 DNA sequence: TGCGCCAGCACCTTAGGACAGGACTCCTACAATGAGCAGTTCTTC. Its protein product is CASTLGQDSYNEQFF.